This T cell receptor (beta chain) was identified in a study of CXCR3-negative and CXCR3-positive naive CD8 T cells (dated by TCRdb to the late 2010s). In the study overall: In total, 130 million to 150 million TRB reads were obtained, which works out to roughly 1.5 +/- 0.3 million reads per library. TRBV-TRBJ cluster analysis included naive subsets from five or six donors and memory cells from 3 donors. Diversity and physicochemical repertoire analyses covered 11 donors pooled from two independent experiments.

The data were produced on a NextSeq 550. The Human TCR Profiling Kit (MiLaboratory) was used to prepare UMI-labeled 5' RACE TRB cDNA libraries. cDNA synthesis used the entire amount of extracted RNA, and PCR amplification then used the entire amount of cDNA produced. Libraries were prepared in parallel with an identical number of PCR cycles. The study's processing was this. MIGEC and MiXCR extracted about 50,000 +/- 10,000 unique UMI-labeled TRB cDNA molecules per library, requiring at least two reads per UMI. Each library averaged around 40,000 +/- 10,000 functional in-frame TRB CDR3 nucleotide clonotypes without stop codons. After each sample was downsampled to 5000 UMI-labeled TRB molecules, VDJtools was used to calculate diversity metrics such as normalized Shannon-Wiener and Chao1. For the central five CDR3 residues, VDJtools calculated physicochemical properties weighted by clonotype size, namely interaction energy, strength, volume and Kidera factor 4. Through TCRdb reprocessing, the reads give one entry per CDR3 protein sequence; DNA is omitted. The V and J calls and clone size come from TCRdb's table, not from the authors' own analysis. The table for this sample records about 120,000 distinct CDR3 sequences. Just under 0.5% of the sample goes to the ten largest clones.

As regards this clonotype: The clone's antigen remains unknown.

What the research found in general, with its limitations: CXCR3 expression partially decreased after cryopreservation, so most assays used freshly isolated PBMCs. Similar TRBV-TRBJ usage was shown by naive CXCR3-negative and CXCR3-positive cells from the same donor, whereas distinct patterns were shown by memory cells. Surface CD5, linked to self-reactivity in mice, was comparable between naive subsets; TCR interaction strength was therefore also inferred from TRB CDR3 physicochemical properties. TRB CDR3s from CXCR3-positive naive cells showed higher hydrophobicity (lower Kidera factor 4), lower energy, and higher strength and volume indices than CXCR3-negative naive cells. Comparably high repertoire diversity was found in both naive subsets, whereas much lower repertoire diversity was found in memory CD8+ T cells.

Each CD8+ T cell subset was flow-sorted in triplicate, with fewer than 350,000 cells per subset placed directly into RLT lysis buffer. To keep memory contaminants out, a stringent definition of naive CD8+ T cells was applied: CD45RO-CCR7+CD27+CD95-. Peripheral blood mononuclear cells were isolated from buffy coats by standard density gradient centrifugation. Naive CXCR3-negative and CXCR3-positive CD8+ T cells were flow-sorted using a FACSAria III. Total RNA was extracted from sorted cells using an RNeasy Mini Kit. The sequenced sample consisted of naive CXCR3- CD8+ T cells from blood. The sample's cell subset or site label is to be understood as: CD45RO-CCR7+CD27+CD95- naive CD8+ T cells lacking CXCR3 (TNR3-). This sequence was found in a human donor in good health. Some clones in this sample may be carry-over from other donors' samples.

The CDR3 loop reads CASSLENPGASSYNEQFF. This sequence uses TRBV7-9 and TRBJ2-1; TCRdb picks TRBD1, but there is no DNA to check that call. The CDR3 runs 18 amino acids, cysteine and phenylalanine included. Only the protein is on record. From the germline V gene (reference sequence), CDR1 is SEHNR and CDR2 is FQNEAQ.